A single sample is the source of the 16 T cell receptor beta chains below, sequenced in a study of beta chain features in type 1 diabetes. All of the isolated RNA was reverse transcribed, so expressed TCRB transcripts were sequenced. Measured with immunoSEQ multiplex PCR; TCRdb has only the in-frame clones, and not every one. The data contain over 40,000 clones, over 50% of them singletons. The specimen sequenced was Tregs from blood. Receptors originate from a woman younger than 35 in good health.

The chain links TRBV19 to TRBJ2-5; 7 nucleotides line up with TRBD1. The end of the DNA fits TRBJ2-7 better, so the J call may be wrong. The CDR3 covers 16 residues. Germline CDR1 reads LNHDA; CDR2 reads SQIVND (reference sequence). CDR3 loop: CASSPRDRGTNYEQYF. The DNA of the CDR3 is TGTGCCAGCTCCCCCCGGGACAGAGGGACCAACTACGAGCAGTACTTC.

The sample holds a few counts of this clone. The CDR3 coding sequence is TGTGCCAGCAGCCAAGGCGTCAGGATGAACACTGAAGCTTTCTTT. Translation: CASSQGVRMNTEAFF. The chain carries TRBV14 and TRBJ1-1; D not certain. Between the trimmed V and J ends, which lost 1 base and 0 bases, there was a span of 9 bases. Germline V gene lookup returns CDR1 SGHDN and CDR2 FVKESK. CDR3 length: 15 residues.

This rearrangement joins TRBV15 to TRBJ2-1; 10 nucleotides match TRBD2. The trim removed 3 bases at V and 8 bases at J, leaving 4 bases unmatched. Germline V gene sequence: CDR1 LNHNV, CDR2 YYDKDF (reference sequence). This CDR3 spans 14 amino acids. This CDR3 reads CATSRLAGVHEQFF. The CDR3 coding sequence is TGTGCCACCAGCAGGCTAGCGGGAGTTCATGAGCAGTTCTTC.

The chain combines TRBV7-9 with TRBJ1-2; 9 bases align to TRBD1. This CDR3 region has 17 residues. In germline, CDR1 is SEHNR, CDR2 FQNEAQ (reference sequence). The trim removed 4 bases at V and 8 bases at J, leaving 17 bases unmatched. CDR3 residues: CASSSPGQGLGVQGYTF. CDR3 nucleotide sequence: TGTGCCAGCAGCTCGCCGGGACAGGGTTTAGGAGTCCAAGGCTACACCTTC.

This clone was seen a few times. The genes are TRBV7-9 and TRBJ2-7; no firm D call. The ends were cut back, 1 base at V and 2 bases at J, with 6 bases in the middle. The length of the CDR3 is 13 residues. Germline V gene sequence: CDR1 SEHNR, CDR2 FQNEAQ (reference sequence). For the CDR3, the DNA is TGTGCCAGCAGCTTAGGCCGGGCCTACGAGCAGTACTTC. Translation: CASSLGRAYEQYF. The full variable domain, its missing parts supplied by reference TRBV7-9 and TRBJ2-7, is DTGVSQNPRHKITKRGQNVTFRCDPISEHNRLYWYRQTLGQGPEFLTYFQNEAQLEKSRLLSDRFSAERPKGSFSTLEIQRTEQGDSAMYLCASSLGRAYEQYFGPGTRLTVT.

This clone was detected only a few times. The chain is built from TRBV14 and TRBJ2-2; D may be TRBD2 (5 bases). This CDR3 is 16 amino acids long. The germline V gene encodes CDR1 SGHDN and CDR2 FVKESK. Trimming pared 1 base from V and 1 base from J, leaving 10 bases between. The CDR3 loop is CASSQVSGLNTGELFF. The CDR3 DNA reads TGTGCCAGCAGCCAAGTGAGCGGTTTGAACACCGGGGAGCTGTTTTTT.

The chain uses TRBV28 and TRBJ1-1; TRBD1 might be the D (5 bases). The germline gives CDR1 MDHEN, CDR2 SYDVKM. This CDR3 contains 15 residues. The V end was cut by 4 bases, the J end by 5 bases, with 17 bases between. The CDR3 region is CASSSRQYSGTEAFF. In DNA, the CDR3 is TGTGCCAGCAGTTCTCGACAGTATAGTGGTACTGAAGCTTTCTTT.

This clone came up a few times. The rearrangement joins TRBV4-2 to TRBJ1-5; TRBD1 aligns across 9 bases. The CDR3 consists of 15 residues. Germline V lookup: CDR1 LGHNA, CDR2 YNFKEQ. The junction had 2 bases not matched to a gene; V was cut back by 1 base and J by 4 bases. The CDR3 is CASSQGGTGNQPQHF. The DNA for the CDR3 is TGTGCCAGCAGCCAAGGGGGGACAGGGAATCAGCCCCAGCATTTT.

This clone has a single count. V gene TRBV5-1 combines with J gene TRBJ2-2; 13 nucleotides match TRBD2. Per the germline V gene, CDR1 is SGHRS and CDR2 is YFSETQ. V dropped 4 bases and J dropped 7; count of bases not matched to a gene: 4. The CDR3 extends over 15 amino acids. This chain's CDR3 is CASSPGLAGIGELFF. In DNA form, the CDR3 reads TGCGCCAGCAGCCCGGGACTAGCGGGGATCGGGGAGCTGTTTTTT.

The gene calls are TRBV28 and TRBJ2-7, with D perhaps matching TRBD2 (7 bases). Germline CDR1 is MDHEN and CDR2 is SYDVKM. CDR3 length equals 14 residues. V dropped 7 bases and J dropped 3 bases, with 16 bases sitting between them. The CDR3 DNA reads as TGTGCCAGCACTATGGGGGGGCCTGGCTACGAGCAGTACTTC. This codes for CASTMGGPGYEQYF. Full variable domain (missing parts from reference TRBV28 and TRBJ2-7): DVKVTQSSRYLVKRTGEKVFLECVQDMDHENMFWYRQDPGLGLRLIYFSYDVKMKEKGDIPEGYSVSREKKERFSLILESASTNQTSMYLCASTMGGPGYEQYFGPGTRLTVT.

The CDR3 loop is CASSYDWSRGETQYF. In DNA form, the CDR3 reads TGTGCCAGCAGTTACGATTGGAGTAGAGGAGAGACCCAGTACTTC. V usage is TRBV6-5 and J usage is TRBJ2-5; D is undetermined. Germline loops: CDR1 MNHEY, CDR2 SVGAGI. V lost 2 bases, J lost 4 bases, and 14 bases lay in between. The CDR3 is made up of 15 amino acids.

This sequence joins TRBV19 and TRBJ2-1; 10 bases agree with TRBD2. Germline loops: CDR1 LNHDA, CDR2 SQIVND (reference sequence). CDR3 length equals 15 residues. Trimming removed 6 bases from V and 6 bases from J; junction bases left unmatched: 8. CDR3: CASSYPLAGANEQFF. CDR3 DNA sequence: TGTGCCAGTAGCTACCCTCTAGCGGGAGCCAATGAGCAGTTCTTC.

Of note for this clone: The junction departs from germline at one end; a sequencing error may be responsible. This chain links TRBV7-7 with TRBJ2-5; 7 bases are a match to TRBD2. The CDR3 totals 15 residues. Germline V gene data show CDR1 as SSHAT and CDR2 as FNYEAQ (reference sequence). As DNA, the CDR3 is TGTGCTAGCAGCTTAGTTCCGGGAGGTGTGGAGACCCAGTACTTC. The encoded protein is CASSLVPGGVETQYF.

The chain has TRBV7-3 and TRBJ1-5; no definite D call. The CDR3 is made up of 13 amino acids. Trimming removed 0 bases at V and 5 bases at J, with 5 bases between. CDR1 and CDR2 from the germline V gene are SGHTA and FQGTGA. CDR3 in amino acids: CASSLTTDQPQHF. CDR3 coding DNA: TGTGCCAGCAGCTTAACAACAGATCAGCCCCAGCATTTT.

The chain combines TRBV4-1 with TRBJ1-5; a weak D match, TRBD1 (5 bases). The CDR3 sequence is 15 residues long. Trimming cost V 0 bases and J 3 bases, with 9 bases left between them. The germline V gene encodes CDR1 MGHRA and CDR2 YSYEKL. DNA of the CDR3: TGCGCCAGCAGCCAAGATAGGGGCTCCAATCAGCCCCAGCATTTT. This codes for CASSQDRGSNQPQHF.

In its sample, this clone was seen a few times. V is TRBV9 and J is TRBJ2-2; no clear D. V was cut by 6 bases and J by 7 bases, with 16 bases left in between. The germline V gene has CDR1 SGDLS and CDR2 YYNGEE. The CDR3 consists of 14 residues. The CDR3 sequence: CASKAATDVGELFF. CDR3 in DNA: TGTGCCAGCAAAGCTGCGACTGATGTCGGGGAGCTGTTTTTT.